A single T cell receptor beta chain is shown here with its context. The data derive from a study of blood T cell repertoires in COVID-19. Study summary: Sites in the United States, Italy and Spain provided acute and convalescent COVID-19 samples.

Sequencing used immunoSEQ multiplex PCR; TCRdb keeps in-frame clones, though not all of them. Among 160,000 or so clones listed, 80% to 90% were seen once. The germline V gene encodes CDR1 MGHRA and CDR2 YSYEKL. Between the trimmed V and J ends, which lost 0 bases and 2 bases, there was a span of 7 bases. The CDR3 has 14 residues. The clonotype comes from a man aged 60 to 69 with acute or convalescent COVID-19. What was sequenced was peripheral blood. The rearrangement uses TRBV4-1 and TRBJ1-2, with D unclear. CDR3 amino acids: CASSQEWANYGYTF. CDR3 DNA sequence: TGCGCCAGCAGCCAAGAATGGGCGAACTATGGCTACACCTTC.